A selection of T cell receptor beta chains follows, all from one sample in a study of T cells in localized non-small cell lung cancer. Assay used: immunoSEQ multiplex PCR; TCRdb lists only in-frame clones, some missing. The table has approximately 41,000 clones, more than 85% seen once; the top ten hold 7.1%. Sequencing used peripheral blood, obtained before any cancer treatment. The receptors derive from a woman aged 18-49 years with stage III lung adenocarcinoma. CDR3s leave out the opening cysteine and the closing phenylalanine or tryptophan. Each record gives: J gene, V gene, clone size, CDR3 protein. Size values are once, few and many counts, or a class for expanded clones, and some rows have none.

TRBJ2-1,TRBV19,NA,ASSIVYSGNYNEQF
TRBJ1-4,TRBV19,NA,ASSIRRGFNEKLF
TRBJ1-1,TRBV6-5,NA,ASQSPVAEAF
TRBJ2-5,TRBV6-1,NA,ASSEQGRETQY
TRBJ1-2,TRBV5-3,NA,ARSSWEGRDYGYT
TRBJ2-3,TRBV7-2,NA,ASIRLAGAPDTQY
TRBJ2-1,TRBV19,NA,ASSPGTVHNEQF
TRBJ1-2,TRBV18,NA,ASSPGPRGAAGYT
TRBJ1-2,TRBV29-1,NA,SVLGDSYYGYT
TRBJ2-3,TRBV7-8,once,ASSLGGTDTQY
TRBJ1-1,TRBV4-1,NA,ASSQTANTEAF
TRBJ2-1,TRBV11-3,NA,ASSLGDRGHNEQF
TRBJ1-6,TRBV7-4,once,ASSFTPLH
TRBJ1-1,TRBV15,NA,ATSSYKDRPL
TRBJ2-2,TRBV18,NA,ASSPRLAGHTGELF
TRBJ1-5,TRBV29-1,NA,SVRAGGDQPQH
TRBJ2-2,TRBV5-1,NA,ASSPGQTTGELF
TRBJ1-3,TRBV7-6,few,ASSLLVGGGEGTGNTIY
TRBJ1-1,TRBV4-2,NA,ASSFGTGVNTEAF
TRBJ2-7,TRBV9,NA,ASSVGGAYSYEQY
TRBJ2-5,TRBV4-1,NA,ASSLTWTGRLETQY
TRBJ1-5,TRBV12-5,NA,ASGWTGPSNQPQH
TRBJ2-3,TRBV6-5,once,ASSYRGGAATDTQY
TRBJ2-1,TRBV11-2,NA,ASSPGLTYNEQF
TRBJ2-7,TRBV19,NA,ASSIEGRDSYEQY
TRBJ2-2,TRBV7-9,once,ASSSRPTGELF
TRBJ1-2,TRBV4-2,NA,ASSQDRTGTYGYT
TRBJ1-3,TRBV5-1,NA,ATRMEGRSGNTIY
TRBJ2-5,TRBV7-8,few,ASSLKETQY
TRBJ2-7,TRBV7-9,NA,ASSLALGTEEQY
TRBJ2-7,TRBV7-2,NA,ASSRTGNTYEQY
TRBJ1-1,TRBV19,NA,ASSIRSPPTTEAF
TRBJ2-1,TRBV27,NA,ASSLVSSGNNEQF
TRBJ2-1,TRBV5-1,NA,ASSLLSGAQGNEQF
TRBJ2-7,TRBV11-2,NA,ASSLDHSVSSYEQY
TRBJ2-6,TRBV6-5,NA,ASSYGGAGANVLT
TRBJ1-2,TRBV6-5,NA,ASRPAGFYGYT